Listed below are T cell receptor beta chains from one sample, sequenced in a study of blood T cell repertoires in COVID-19. This table comes from immunoSEQ multiplex PCR, and its TCRdb copy is limited to in-frame clones, with some not included. The sample includes 140,000 to 150,000 clones, around 87% of them seen just once. Sequenced material: PBMCs or T cells enriched from blood (not recorded which). These receptors came from a man in his 60s who had recovered from COVID-19. The CDR3 runs from the conserved cysteine through the conserved F or W. The D gene is left open where the match is weak.

v_call: TRBV9
j_call: TRBJ1-2
d_call: TRBD1
cdr3_aa: CASSEQGAGYTF
cdr3_nt: TGTGCCAGCAGCGAACAGGGGGCTGGCTACACCTTC

v_call: TRBV30
j_call: TRBJ2-1
d_call: .
cdr3_aa: CAWSMGAAYNEQFF
cdr3_nt: TGTGCCTGGAGTATGGGGGCAGCCTACAATGAGCAGTTCTTC

v_call: TRBV5-5
j_call: TRBJ2-2
d_call: TRBD2
cdr3_aa: CASSLLGSGRVGELFF
cdr3_nt: TGTGCCAGCAGCCTGCTGGGGAGCGGGAGGGTCGGGGAGCTGTTTTTT

v_call: TRBV5-1
j_call: TRBJ2-2
d_call: TRBD1
cdr3_aa: CASSSAGTGVTGELFF
cdr3_nt: TGCGCCAGCAGCTCGGCCGGGACAGGGGTCACCGGGGAGCTGTTTTTT

v_call: TRBV7-9
j_call: TRBJ1-6
d_call: .
cdr3_aa: CASSFAGLNSPLHF
cdr3_nt: TGTGCCAGCAGCTTTGCAGGACTAAATTCACCCCTCCACTTT

v_call: TRBV18
j_call: TRBJ2-5
d_call: .
cdr3_aa: CASSPRQETQYF
cdr3_nt: TGTGCCAGCTCACCGCGCCAAGAGACCCAGTACTTC

v_call: TRBV10-3
j_call: TRBJ2-3
d_call: TRBD2
cdr3_aa: CAISKLAGGRTDTQYF
cdr3_nt: TGTGCCATCAGCAAACTAGCGGGAGGACGCACAGATACGCAGTATTTT

v_call: TRBV15
j_call: TRBJ1-4
d_call: .
cdr3_aa: CATSFRGEKLFF
cdr3_nt: TGTGCCACCAGCTTCAGAGGTGAAAAACTGTTTTTT

v_call: TRBV28
j_call: TRBJ1-5
d_call: .
cdr3_aa: CASSSSGAQPQHF
cdr3_nt: TGTGCCAGCAGTTCCTCAGGGGCTCAGCCCCAGCATTTT

v_call: TRBV27
j_call: TRBJ2-1
d_call: .
cdr3_aa: CASSLGGGGDYNEQFF
cdr3_nt: TGTGCCAGCAGTTTAGGGGGGGGCGGAGACTACAATGAGCAGTTCTTC

v_call: TRBV4-2
j_call: TRBJ1-5
d_call: .
cdr3_aa: CASSQESRSRPHRPQHF
cdr3_nt: TGTGCCAGCAGCCAAGAGTCTCGAAGCAGGCCCCACCGGCCCCAGCATTTT